Listed below are T cell receptor beta chains from one sample, sequenced in a study of T cell repertoires in cytomegalovirus infection. TCRdb reanalysed the reads using MiXCR and keeps one entry per CDR3 protein. The repertoire holds some 170,000 distinct CDR3 sequences, with approximately 17% as singletons. The material sequenced was CD8+ T cells from PBMCs. Every receptor here comes from a human donor in good health (CMV status not recorded). Some clones in this sample may be carry-over from other donors' samples. CDR3s leave out the opening cysteine and the closing phenylalanine or tryptophan.

j_call v_call cdr3_aa
TRBJ1-1 TRBV6-5 ASSYSSDGAEAF
TRBJ2-1 TRBV7-2 ASSLSINEQF
TRBJ2-1 TRBV19 ASSIEDRGLRNEQF
TRBJ1-1 TRBV20-1 SARTGLNTEAF
TRBJ2-3 TRBV6-5 ASSSGGASQY
TRBJ1-5 TRBV7-3 ASSLGPNQPQH
TRBJ1-5 TRBV30 AWSWTGANQPQH
TRBJ1-2 TRBV28 ASSYTYSGNDGYT
TRBJ2-1 TRBV29-1 SVPRTVGRGDEQF
TRBJ1-1 TRBV6-1 ASSEERQVGAF
TRBJ2-2 TRBV28 ASSPWGGDTGELF
TRBJ1-2 TRBV7-8 ASSFTTNYGYT
TRBJ1-2 TRBV5-6 ASSPGTRNNYGYT
TRBJ1-2 TRBV28 ASSFLVQGYGYT
TRBJ2-7 TRBV5-6 ASSFGTLIYEQY
TRBJ2-1 TRBV7-6 ASSLGQGSWLGDEQF
TRBJ2-3 TRBV2 ASSEPPGWSQY
TRBJ2-6 TRBV7-3 ASSPRLLSGANVLT
TRBJ2-1 TRBV7-6 ASSLASGGLKRNEQF
TRBJ2-5 TRBV7-2 ASSVTGTSGALQETQY
TRBJ2-3 TRBV11-2 ASSLGASRSTDTQY
TRBJ2-2 TRBV6-2/TRBV6-3 ASSYSSGLSTGELF
TRBJ1-1 TRBV7-8 ASSPGTGYEAF
TRBJ1-5 TRBV7-2 ASSPPGGRNQPQH
TRBJ2-2 TRBV6-2/TRBV6-3 ASSYRPTGELF
TRBJ1-1 TRBV7-9 ASSFGQATRGTEAF
TRBJ2-5 TRBV12-3/TRBV12-4 ASKMVGTLETQY
TRBJ1-4 TRBV7-2 ASSLEGVMDEKLF
TRBJ1-5 TRBV28 ASSWTGEFQPQH
TRBJ1-4 TRBV12-5 ASGLIQGVGEKLF
TRBJ2-3 TRBV28 ASSFLVAGGPRPSTDTQY
TRBJ2-2 TRBV6-5 ASSPGGQFRGGELF
TRBJ1-1 TRBV7-2 ASSYRGNTEAF
TRBJ1-1 TRBV7-8 ASSLAAVTEAF
TRBJ1-2 TRBV9 ASSLSQLPGQGSYT
TRBJ1-1 TRBV29-1 SLFGVLDTEAF
TRBJ2-2 TRBV15 ATSRDLGGASTGELF
TRBJ2-7 TRBV27 ASSYVGALLYEQY
TRBJ1-2 TRBV13 ASSLQQTNYGYT
TRBJ2-2 TRBV6-5 ASRHDRGNTGELF
TRBJ2-5 TRBV11-2 ASSPPTGERETQY
TRBJ1-2 TRBV7-9 ASSGDRGHGYT
TRBJ1-4 TRBV6-1 ASGGSATNEKLF
TRBJ2-6 TRBV28 ASSSHRGSGANVLT
TRBJ2-7 TRBV10-3 AISIRDSSYEQY
TRBJ2-1 TRBV7-6 ASSPPPRGPGDNEQF